This T cell receptor beta chain was sequenced for a study of blood T cells in healthy people across ages. General study results and limits: More naive CD4+ cells and higher diversity marked long-lived donors relative to aged donors. Unsorted PBMC material precluded a definitive naive versus antigen-experienced comparison.

Ranging in age from about 6 to 90, the donors were healthy Caucasian individuals from Russia. This CDR3 is built from 15 residues. Trimming removed 5 bases from V and 6 bases from J, with 20 bases in between. The V gene's germline CDR1 is MDHEN and CDR2 SYDVKM. A sample-barcoded 5' primer and a J-beta primer mix were used in a second PCR of roughly 6 to 11 cycles. A template-switch adaptor containing 12 random nucleotides labeled each cDNA molecule. MiXCR, run by TCRdb on the 5' RACE reads, gives a single entry per CDR3 protein. The repertoire consists of about 730,000 distinct CDR3 sequences, with approximately 39% occurring once and the leading ten covering 20%. Notes on this clonotype: What it recognizes is unknown.

The chain is built from TRBV28 and TRBJ2-7; possibly TRBD2 for D (7 bases). The sequencing sample was made of blood. The clonotype was recovered from an older woman in good health. In DNA, the CDR3 is TGTGCCAGCAGTCCAATGACACCAAGGGGGGGCGAGCAGTACTTC. Translation: CASSPMTPRGGEQYF.